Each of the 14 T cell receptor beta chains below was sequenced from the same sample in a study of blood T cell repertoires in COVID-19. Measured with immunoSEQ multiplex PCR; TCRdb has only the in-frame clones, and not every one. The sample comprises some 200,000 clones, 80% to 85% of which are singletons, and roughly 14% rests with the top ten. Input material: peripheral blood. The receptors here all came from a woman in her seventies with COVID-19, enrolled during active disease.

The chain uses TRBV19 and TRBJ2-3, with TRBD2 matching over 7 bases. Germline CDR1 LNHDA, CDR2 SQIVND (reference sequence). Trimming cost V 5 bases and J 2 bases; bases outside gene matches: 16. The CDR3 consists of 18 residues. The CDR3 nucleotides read TGTGCCAGTAGTCTCTACCCCCCCACAGCGGGGACCACAGATACGCAGTATTTT. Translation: CASSLYPPTAGTTDTQYF. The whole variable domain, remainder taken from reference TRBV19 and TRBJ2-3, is DGGITQSPKYLFRKEGQNVTLSCEQNLNHDAMYWYRQDPGQGLRLIYYSQIVNDFQKGDIAEGYSVSREKKESFPLTVTSAQKNPTAFYLCASSLYPPTAGTTDTQYFGPGTRLTVL.

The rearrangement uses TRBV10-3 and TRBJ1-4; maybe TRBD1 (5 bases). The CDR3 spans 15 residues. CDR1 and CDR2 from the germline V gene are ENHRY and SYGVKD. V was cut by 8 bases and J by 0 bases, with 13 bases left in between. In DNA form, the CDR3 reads TGTGCCATCGGCGCTGGGGCGGCAACTAATGAAAAACTGTTTTTT. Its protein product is CAIGAGAATNEKLFF.

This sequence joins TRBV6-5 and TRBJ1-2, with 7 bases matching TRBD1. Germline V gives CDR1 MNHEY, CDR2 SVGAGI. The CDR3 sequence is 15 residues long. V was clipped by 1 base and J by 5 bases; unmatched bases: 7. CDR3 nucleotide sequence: TGTGCCAGCAGTTACTGGGACAGCCCTGGGTATGGCTACACCTTC. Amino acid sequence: CASSYWDSPGYGYTF.

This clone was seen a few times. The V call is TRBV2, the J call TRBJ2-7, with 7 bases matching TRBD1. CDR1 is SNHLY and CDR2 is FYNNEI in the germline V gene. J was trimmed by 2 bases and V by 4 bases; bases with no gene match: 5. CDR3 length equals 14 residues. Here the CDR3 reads CASSGDRVAYEQYF. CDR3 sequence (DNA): TGTGCCAGCAGTGGAGACAGGGTAGCCTACGAGCAGTACTTC.

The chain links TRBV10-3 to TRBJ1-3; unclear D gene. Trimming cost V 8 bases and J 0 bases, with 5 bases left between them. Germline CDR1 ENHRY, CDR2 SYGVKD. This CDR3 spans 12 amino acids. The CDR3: CAIADSGNTIYF. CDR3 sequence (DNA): TGTGCCATCGCGGACTCTGGAAACACCATATATTTT.

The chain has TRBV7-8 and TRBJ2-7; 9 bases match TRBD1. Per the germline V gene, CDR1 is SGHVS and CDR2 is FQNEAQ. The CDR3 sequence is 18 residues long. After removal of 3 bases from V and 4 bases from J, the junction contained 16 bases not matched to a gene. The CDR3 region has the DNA TGTGCCAGCAGCTTCCTTGTACAGGGGGCCCGGGGGTTTTACGAGCAGTACTTC. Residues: CASSFLVQGARGFYEQYF.

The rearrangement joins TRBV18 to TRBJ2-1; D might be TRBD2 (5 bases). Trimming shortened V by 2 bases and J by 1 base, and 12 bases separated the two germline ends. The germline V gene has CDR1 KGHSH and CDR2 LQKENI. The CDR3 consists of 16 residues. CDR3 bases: TGTGCCAGCTCACCAAGGAGCGGATTATCCTACAATGAGCAGTTCTTC. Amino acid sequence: CASSPRSGLSYNEQFF.

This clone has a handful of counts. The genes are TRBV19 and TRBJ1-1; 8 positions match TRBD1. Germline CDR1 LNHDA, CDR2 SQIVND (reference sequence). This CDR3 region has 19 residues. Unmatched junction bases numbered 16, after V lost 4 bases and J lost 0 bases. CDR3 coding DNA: TGTGCCAGTAGTACCCGGACAGGGCTTGGGGGTTACATGAACACTGAAGCTTTCTTT. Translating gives CASSTRTGLGGYMNTEAFF.

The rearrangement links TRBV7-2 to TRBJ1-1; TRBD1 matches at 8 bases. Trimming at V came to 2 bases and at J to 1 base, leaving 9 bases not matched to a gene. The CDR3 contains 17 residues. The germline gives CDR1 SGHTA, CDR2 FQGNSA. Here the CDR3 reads CASSLKFDRGGNTEAFF. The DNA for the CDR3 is TGTGCCAGCAGCTTAAAGTTTGACAGGGGCGGGAACACTGAAGCTTTCTTT. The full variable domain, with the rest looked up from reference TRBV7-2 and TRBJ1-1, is GAGVSQSPSNKVTEKGKDVELRCDPISGHTALYWYRQSLGQGLEFLIYFQGNSAPDKSGLPSDRFSAERTGGSVSTLTIQRTQQEDSAVYLCASSLKFDRGGNTEAFFGQGTRLTVV.

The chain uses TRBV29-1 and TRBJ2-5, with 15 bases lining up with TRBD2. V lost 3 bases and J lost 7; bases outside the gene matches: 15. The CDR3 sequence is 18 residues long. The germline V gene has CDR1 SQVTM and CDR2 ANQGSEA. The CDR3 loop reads CSVDAGTSGRSPGGTQYF. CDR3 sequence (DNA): TGCAGCGTTGATGCCGGGACTAGCGGGAGGTCCCCGGGGGGGACCCAGTACTTC.

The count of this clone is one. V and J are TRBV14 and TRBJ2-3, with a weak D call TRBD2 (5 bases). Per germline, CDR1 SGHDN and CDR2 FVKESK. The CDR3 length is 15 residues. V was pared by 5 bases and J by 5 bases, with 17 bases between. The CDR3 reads CASSFGLSRVDTQYF. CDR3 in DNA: TGTGCCAGCAGCTTTGGACTGTCACGGGTAGATACGCAGTATTTT.

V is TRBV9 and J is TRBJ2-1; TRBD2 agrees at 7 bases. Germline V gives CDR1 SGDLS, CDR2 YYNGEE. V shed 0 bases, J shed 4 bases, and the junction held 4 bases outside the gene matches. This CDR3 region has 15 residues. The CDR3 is CASSVVGGNYNEQFF. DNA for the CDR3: TGTGCCAGCAGCGTAGTGGGGGGGAATTACAATGAGCAGTTCTTC. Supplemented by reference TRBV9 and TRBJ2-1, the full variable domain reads DSGVTQTPKHLITATGQRVTLRCSPRSGDLSVYWYQQSLDQGLQFLIQYYNGEERAKGNILERFSAQQFPDLHSELNLSSLELGDSALYFCASSVVGGNYNEQFFGPGTRLTVL.

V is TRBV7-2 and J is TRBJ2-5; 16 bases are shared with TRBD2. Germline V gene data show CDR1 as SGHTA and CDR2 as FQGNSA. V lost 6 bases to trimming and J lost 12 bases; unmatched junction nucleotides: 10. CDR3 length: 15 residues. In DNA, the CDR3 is TGTGCCAGCAGACCTCCGGGACTAGCGGGAGGGCCCAAGTACTTC. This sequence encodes CASRPPGLAGGPKYF.

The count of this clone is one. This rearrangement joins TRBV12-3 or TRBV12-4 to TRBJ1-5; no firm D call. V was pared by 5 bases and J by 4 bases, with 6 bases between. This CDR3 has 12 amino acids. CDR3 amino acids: CASSLPNQPQHF. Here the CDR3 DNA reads TGTGCCAGCAGTCTACCTAATCAGCCCCAGCATTTT.